This T cell receptor (beta chain) originates from a study of blood T cell repertoires in COVID-19. Study at large: Samples taken during acute and convalescent COVID-19 were collected in the United States, Italy and Spain.

Original handling: Researchers report that nucleated cell counts were estimated from reference gene primer amplification. Some clones are missing from TCRdb's copy, which holds only in-frame ones; the method was immunoSEQ multiplex PCR. V and J calls and clone size follow that table, whereas D and trimming were derived from the DNA. The sample holds 200,000 to 250,000 clones, about 80% seen once. Trimming took 3 bases from V and 7 from J, leaving 13 bases between them. Germline V gives CDR1 LNHDA, CDR2 SQIVND (reference sequence). This CDR3 spans 14 amino acids. The TCR was taken from a woman aged 80 or over with acute or convalescent COVID-19. Sequencing was performed on peripheral blood. The rearrangement links TRBV19 to TRBJ2-1; the D gene is possibly TRBD1 (5 bases). DNA of the CDR3: TGTGCCAGTAGTATGCAGGGTCGAAATAATGAGCAGTTCTTC. The encoded protein is CASSMQGRNNEQFF.